This T cell receptor (beta chain) was sequenced during a study of blood T cell repertoires in COVID-19. About the research overall: Samples of COVID-19 (acute and convalescent) were obtained from the United States, Italy and Spain.

Authors' methods: Estimated nucleated cell counts came from reference gene primer amplification. Repertoires were generated with immunoSEQ multiplex PCR, while TCRdb's copy carries only in-frame clones and drops some. Clone size and the V and J calls come from that table; the DNA yielded D and trimming. The sample has 200,000 to 300,000 clones; 70% to 90% are singletons. The sequence was obtained from a human donor in a cohort sampled during active COVID-19. The sequencing input was peripheral blood.

CDR3 in amino acids: CASSQVLVVEKLFF. The CDR3 nucleotides read TGCGCCAGCAGCCAAGTATTAGTAGTTGAAAAACTGTTTTTT. This chain links TRBV4-1 with TRBJ1-4; D is uncertain. V was trimmed by 1 base and J by 7 bases, leaving 10 bases between them. Germline values: CDR1 MGHRA, CDR2 YSYEKL. This CDR3 comprises 14 residues.